These 25 T cell receptor beta chains were sequenced from one sample in a study of blood T cell repertoires in COVID-19. Only in-frame clones appear in the TCRdb table, and some are missing; sequencing was by immunoSEQ multiplex PCR. The profile shows 55,000 to 70,000 clones, more than 90% of them singletons. The sequencing sample was made of peripheral blood. These receptor sequences come from a human donor in a cohort sampled during active COVID-19.

The chain couples TRBV18 to TRBJ2-7; TRBD2 agrees at 7 bases. Germline assignment: CDR1 KGHSH and CDR2 LQKENI. The CDR3 is made up of 14 amino acids. The V segment lost 4 bases and the J segment 3 bases; nucleotides outside the gene matches: 6. The CDR3 spells CASSLGLDSYEQYF. The CDR3 DNA follows: TGTGCCAGCTCACTCGGACTAGACAGCTACGAGCAGTACTTC. The full variable domain, rest sourced from reference TRBV18 and TRBJ2-7, is NAGVMQNPRHLVRRRGQEARLRCSPMKGHSHVYWYRQLPEEGLKFMVYLQKENIIDESGMPKERFSAEFPKEGPSILRIQQVVRGDSAAYFCASSLGLDSYEQYFGPGTRLTVT.

This rearrangement joins TRBV7-3 to TRBJ1-1; D may be TRBD1 (5 bases). The V gene's germline CDR1 is SGHTA and CDR2 FQGTGA. V lost 3 bases, J lost 0 bases, and 8 bases lay in between. This CDR3 region has 14 residues. The CDR3 bases are TGTGCCAGCAGCTTGACAGCCTTGAACACTGAAGCTTTCTTT. This codes for CASSLTALNTEAFF.

The J gene is TRBJ1-2, the V gene TRBV19, with 7 bases that match TRBD1. This CDR3 region has 14 residues. Trimming cost V 8 bases and J 8 bases; bases outside gene matches: 14. Germline V CDR1 and CDR2: LNHDA, SQIVND (reference sequence). The chain's CDR3 is CASCRETGLEGYTF. The CDR3 nucleotides are TGTGCCAGTTGCCGTGAGACAGGGTTGGAGGGCTACACCTTC.

Here the CDR3 reads CASRPLDRGRNSPLHF. As DNA, the CDR3 is TGCGCCAGCAGGCCCCTGGACAGGGGGCGCAATTCACCCCTCCACTTT. The rearrangement uses TRBV10-1 and TRBJ1-6; TRBD1 agrees at 11 bases. Germline-derived CDR1 and CDR2 are WNHNN and SYGVQD (reference sequence). There are 16 residues in the CDR3. Trimming at V came to 6 bases and at J to 7 bases, leaving 8 bases not matched to a gene.

The V and J genes are TRBV15 and TRBJ2-5, with 7 bases lining up with TRBD1. CDR3 length equals 14 residues. V shed 4 bases, J shed 4 bases, and the junction held 6 bases outside the gene matches. CDR1 is LNHNV and CDR2 is YYDKDF in the germline V gene (reference sequence). CDR3 nucleotide sequence: TGTGCCACCAGCACCAGAGGGGGCCGAGAGACCCAGTACTTC. Its translation: CATSTRGGRETQYF.

The genes are TRBV7-9 and TRBJ1-1; D uncertain. Germline CDR1 SEHNR, CDR2 FQNEAQ (reference sequence). The CDR3 length is 17 residues. Trimming stripped 4 bases from V and 1 base from J, with 19 bases between. CDR3 loop: CASSSRQLLGRNTEAFF. The CDR3 DNA sequence: TGTGCCAGCAGCTCCCGTCAGTTGCTAGGGAGGAACACTGAAGCTTTCTTT.

J is TRBJ2-3 and V is TRBV19; 8 nucleotides line up with TRBD1. This CDR3 comprises 15 residues. Trimming at V came to 3 bases and at J to 2 bases, leaving 4 bases not matched to a gene. CDR1 LNHDA and CDR2 SQIVND come from the germline V gene (reference sequence). The CDR3: CASSMAQGATDTQYF. DNA for the CDR3: TGTGCCAGTAGTATGGCCCAGGGGGCCACAGATACGCAGTATTTT.

The rearrangement uses TRBV5-1 and TRBJ2-3; D is possibly TRBD2 (7 bases). Germline CDR1 is SGHRS and CDR2 is YFSETQ. The CDR3 sequence is 15 residues long. The ends were cut back, 10 bases at V and 4 bases at J, with 22 bases in the middle. This chain's CDR3 is CARGEGGARADTQYF. Written as DNA, the CDR3 is TGCGCCCGCGGCGAGGGGGGGGCGCGGGCAGATACGCAGTATTTT.

This chain links TRBV10-3 with TRBJ2-3; TRBD1 agrees at 7 bases. V gave up 11 bases and J gave up 7 bases; unmatched junction bases: 12. Germline CDR1 reads ENHRY; CDR2 reads SYGVKD. This CDR3 spans 13 amino acids. CDR3 bases: TGTGCCTCTCGGGACAGAGAGGTGAATACGCAGTATTTT. It encodes CASRDREVNTQYF.

The chain uses TRBV2 and TRBJ1-3; weak D call: TRBD1 (6 bases). The germline V gene encodes CDR1 SNHLY and CDR2 FYNNEI. V lost 1 base, J lost 7 bases, and 14 bases lay in between. There are 15 residues in the CDR3. In DNA form, the CDR3 reads TGTGCCAGCAGTGAAGGAACAGGGCTTAGCAACACCATATATTTT. Translated: CASSEGTGLSNTIYF.

The rearrangement uses TRBV24-1 and TRBJ1-5; D perhaps matches TRBD1 (6 bases). The V and J ends lost 2 bases and 6 bases respectively, with 13 bases between them. The CDR3 totals 15 residues. The germline V gene encodes CDR1 KGHDR and CDR2 SFDVKD. The CDR3 sequence: CATSDSDSRGQPQHF. CDR3 DNA sequence: TGTGCCACCAGTGATTCGGACAGCCGCGGTCAGCCCCAGCATTTT.

The rearrangement uses TRBV13 and TRBJ2-2; a possible D gene is TRBD2 (6 bases). V lost 5 bases, J lost 6 bases, and 16 bases lay in between. The V gene's germline CDR1 is PRHDT and CDR2 FYEKMQ (reference sequence). The CDR3 totals 15 residues. The DNA for the CDR3 is TGTGCCAGCAGCCCCGGGACTCGCCCGGCCGGGGAGCTGTTTTTT. Amino acid sequence: CASSPGTRPAGELFF. Full variable domain (rest looked up from reference TRBV13 and TRBJ2-2): AAGVIQSPRHLIKEKRETATLKCYPIPRHDTVYWYQQGPGQDPQFLISFYEKMQSDKGSIPDRFSAQQFSDYHSELNMSSLELGDSALYFCASSPGTRPAGELFFGEGSRLTVL.

The V and J genes are TRBV9 and TRBJ2-7, with no clear D. CDR1 is SGDLS and CDR2 is YYNGEE in the germline V gene. Trimming took off 10 bases at V and 5 bases at J, with 7 bases between the two ends. This CDR3 contains 9 residues. CDR3 sequence reads: CAVHDEQYF. CDR3 bases: TGTGCCGTCCATGACGAGCAGTACTTC.

The chain links TRBV18 to TRBJ2-1; 8 nucleotides agree with TRBD2. CDR3 length: 15 residues. Looked up from germline, CDR1 is KGHSH and CDR2 is LQKENI. The J segment lost 7 bases and the V segment lost 3 bases, leaving 8 bases of the junction unmatched. CDR3 region: CASSPRRGEGNEQFF. In DNA form, the CDR3 reads TGTGCCAGCTCACCTCGGCGGGGGGAGGGAAATGAGCAGTTCTTC.

The rearrangement uses TRBV5-1 and TRBJ1-1; D is possibly TRBD1 (5 bases). CDR1 is SGHRS, CDR2 YFSETQ, per germline. This CDR3 has 11 amino acids. V was cut by 7 bases and J by 8 bases, with 12 bases left in between. The CDR3 here is CASVGGREAFF. CDR3 nucleotides: TGCGCCAGCGTCGGGGGGAGGGAAGCTTTCTTT.

This chain connects TRBV4-1 to TRBJ2-6, with D possibly TRBD1 on 6 matching bases. The germline V gene has CDR1 MGHRA and CDR2 YSYEKL. The germline V and J ends were trimmed by 2 bases and 1 base, with 21 bases remaining between them. The CDR3 runs to 20 residues. The CDR3 protein is CASSQSLHRAGGSGANVLTF. As DNA, the CDR3 is TGCGCCAGCAGCCAATCGTTGCACAGGGCTGGGGGATCTGGGGCCAACGTCCTGACTTTC.

The rearrangement joins TRBV5-4 to TRBJ2-1; 9 bases are a match to TRBD1. Looked up from germline, CDR1 is SGHNT and CDR2 is YYREEE (reference sequence). Trimming took 4 bases from V and 1 from J; bases not matched to a gene: 9. The CDR3 runs to 17 residues. The CDR3 loop reads CASSRGTGMGSYNEQFF. The CDR3 DNA reads TGTGCCAGCAGCCGGGGGACAGGGATGGGGTCCTACAATGAGCAGTTCTTC.

This rearrangement joins TRBV24-1 to TRBJ1-1, with 7 nucleotides matching TRBD1. The CDR3 has 13 residues. CDR1 and CDR2 from the germline V gene are KGHDR and SFDVKD. J gave up 4 bases and V 10 bases, and 8 bases lay outside the gene matches. This CDR3 is CATPTGLGTEAFF. CDR3 DNA: TGTGCCACACCGACAGGGCTTGGCACTGAAGCTTTCTTT.

The rearrangement joins TRBV3-1 (or the pseudogene TRBV3-2) to TRBJ2-1, with D hard to call. Germline CDR1 and CDR2: LGHDT and YNNKEL (reference sequence). The CDR3 is made up of 13 amino acids. The V end lost 1 base, the J end lost 10 bases, and 11 bases lay between the germline ends. This CDR3 reads CASSQVEVNEQFF. The CDR3 DNA follows: TGTGCCAGCAGCCAAGTTGAGGTAAACGAGCAGTTCTTC.

The V call is TRBV24-1, the J call TRBJ2-5; D unresolved. Germline V gene sequence: CDR1 KGHDR, CDR2 SFDVKD. This CDR3 has 12 residues. V was trimmed by 1 base and J by 4 bases, leaving 3 bases between them. CDR3 loop: CATSDFGETQYF. For the CDR3, the DNA is TGTGCCACCAGTGATTTCGGAGAGACCCAGTACTTC.

V and J are TRBV28 and TRBJ2-3, with 11 nucleotides matching TRBD2. The J segment lost 11 bases and the V segment lost 5 bases, leaving 6 bases of the junction unmatched. The CDR3 contains 13 residues. Germline V gene sequence: CDR1 MDHEN, CDR2 SYDVKM. The CDR3 nucleotides are TGTGCCAGCAGTCCTAGCGGGAGGTTTATGCAGTATTTT. Its protein is CASSPSGRFMQYF.

The rearrangement links TRBV18 to TRBJ2-2, with a tentative D call TRBD2 (5 bases). Trimming cost V 3 bases and J 0 bases, with 11 bases left between them. The CDR3 has 16 amino acids. Per germline, CDR1 KGHSH and CDR2 LQKENI. This CDR3 is CASSPTEGPNTGELFF. CDR3 sequence (DNA): TGTGCCAGCTCACCCACCGAGGGCCCGAACACCGGGGAGCTGTTTTTT.

The sample holds a few counts of this clone. V gene TRBV6-5 combines with J gene TRBJ1-1; no clear D. This CDR3 is 13 amino acids long. Germline V gene data show CDR1 as MNHEY and CDR2 as SVGAGI. V was pared by 9 bases and J by 1 base, with 12 bases between. CDR3 nucleotides: TGTGCCAGTTTTGGCAGTCCGAACACTGAAGCTTTCTTT. Amino acids: CASFGSPNTEAFF.

This chain uses TRBV19 with TRBJ2-1; D remains unclear. Trimming removed 0 bases at V and 3 bases at J, with 9 bases between. This CDR3 spans 15 amino acids. The V gene's germline CDR1 is LNHDA and CDR2 SQIVND (reference sequence). CDR3 DNA: TGTGCCAGTAGTATAGATCGTAGAATCTACAATGAGCAGTTCTTC. Amino acids: CASSIDRRIYNEQFF.

V and J are TRBV5-1 and TRBJ2-3, with TRBD2 matching 11 bases. CDR1 is SGHRS, CDR2 YFSETQ, per germline. The CDR3 is 14 amino acids. With 4 bases clipped from V and 5 bases from J, the junction kept 3 bases outside the gene matches. The CDR3 reads CASSPGLAGDTQYF. In DNA form, the CDR3 reads TGCGCCAGCAGCCCCGGACTAGCGGGAGATACGCAGTATTTT.